Below are 23 T cell receptor beta chains sequenced from a single sample in a study of CD8 T cells in Susac syndrome. The RNA input was 0.5 to 1 ug, and it was reverse transcribed with random hexamers. MiXCR was run by TCRdb on the immunoSEQ multiplex PCR reads, yielding one entry per CDR3 protein. The table lists 150,000 to 200,000 distinct CDR3 sequences, around 95% of them singletons, with less than 0.2% in the top ten. Material for sequencing was CD8+ T cells from PBMCs. The receptors were sampled from a human donor with multiple sclerosis.

The genes are TRBV3-1 and TRBJ2-1; D is unclear. Trimming stripped 0 bases from V and 2 bases from J, with 8 bases between. CDR1 and CDR2 (germline): LGHDT, YNNKEL (reference sequence). This CDR3 spans 15 amino acids. This chain's CDR3 is CASSQDPSPYNEQFF. DNA for the CDR3: TGTGCCAGCAGCCAAGACCCCAGTCCCTACAATGAGCAGTTCTTC.

The CDR3 loop is CSARTGQQETQYF. Written as DNA, the CDR3 is TGCAGTGCTAGAACGGGACAGCAAGAGACCCAGTACTTC. The genes are TRBV20-1 and TRBJ2-5, with 7 nucleotides matching TRBD1. The V gene's germline CDR1 is DFQATT and CDR2 SNEGSKA (reference sequence). The V segment lost 2 bases and the J segment 2 bases; nucleotides outside the gene matches: 2. The CDR3 consists of 13 residues.

V and J are TRBV28 and TRBJ2-5; 7 nucleotides match TRBD2. The germline V gene has CDR1 MDHEN and CDR2 SYDVKM. V dropped 6 bases and J dropped 4; count of bases not matched to a gene: 17. The CDR3 consists of 17 residues. The CDR3 loop reads CASRNGLAGDVRETQYF. Written as DNA, the CDR3 is TGTGCCAGCAGAAATGGTTTGGCGGGAGATGTGCGAGAGACCCAGTACTTC.

V and J are TRBV7-9 and TRBJ1-2, with D possibly matching TRBD1 (6 bases). Trimming cost V 2 bases and J 2 bases, with 9 bases left between them. Germline CDR1 is SEHNR and CDR2 is FQNEAQ (reference sequence). This CDR3 is built from 14 residues. The chain's CDR3 is CASSLRDINYGYTF. The DNA of the CDR3 is TGTGCCAGCAGCTTAAGGGACATAAACTATGGCTACACCTTC. Full variable domain (remainder filled in from reference TRBV7-9 and TRBJ1-2): DTGVSQNPRHKITKRGQNVTFRCDPISEHNRLYWYRQTLGQGPEFLTYFQNEAQLEKSRLLSDRFSAERPKGSFSTLEIQRTEQGDSAMYLCASSLRDINYGYTFGSGTRLTVV.

V is TRBV24-1 and J is TRBJ2-3; tentative D call: TRBD2 (6 bases). Trimming pared 6 bases from V and 6 bases from J, leaving 12 bases between. This CDR3 has 13 residues. Looked up from germline, CDR1 is KGHDR and CDR2 is SFDVKD. CDR3 in amino acids: CATSRGIRDTQYF. In DNA, the CDR3 is TGTGCCACCAGTCGCGGGATCAGGGATACGCAGTATTTT.

This chain uses TRBV15 with TRBJ2-1, with D uncertain. The CDR3 extends over 11 amino acids. The V end lost 5 bases, the J end lost 9 bases, and 8 bases lay between the germline ends. The V gene's germline CDR1 is LNHNV and CDR2 YYDKDF (reference sequence). This CDR3 is CATSGSAEQFF. Written as DNA, the CDR3 is TGTGCCACCAGCGGCTCGGCTGAGCAGTTCTTC.

The rearrangement uses TRBV5-4 and TRBJ2-7, with D possibly matching TRBD2 (6 bases). V was shortened by 4 bases and J by 2 bases, with 13 bases between the two germline ends. The CDR3 has 14 amino acids. Germline lookup yields CDR1 SGHNT and CDR2 YYREEE (reference sequence). CDR3 region: CASSPIAAPYEQYF. CDR3 DNA sequence: TGTGCCAGCAGCCCAATAGCGGCCCCCTACGAGCAGTACTTC.

Here the CDR3 reads CATGWTGELFF. CDR3 nucleotide sequence: TGTGCCACCGGGTGGACCGGGGAGCTGTTTTTT. The J gene is TRBJ2-2, the V gene TRBV28; D gene ambiguous. The germline gives CDR1 MDHEN, CDR2 SYDVKM. V was pared by 10 bases and J by 5 bases, with 8 bases between. CDR3 size: 11 residues.

This clonotype was observed once. This chain links TRBV12-3 or TRBV12-4 with TRBJ2-5, with a tentative D call TRBD2 (5 bases). The CDR3 covers 15 residues. V lost 2 bases to trimming and J lost 5 bases, with 15 bases between them. The chain's CDR3 is CASSLIASYEETQYF. The CDR3 DNA reads as TGTGCCAGCAGTTTAATCGCTAGCTATGAGGAGACCCAGTACTTC.

The V gene is TRBV20-1, the J gene TRBJ2-6; D not certain. The CDR3 loop spans 15 amino acids. Germline assignment: CDR1 DFQATT and CDR2 SNEGSKA (reference sequence). Between the trimmed V and J ends, which lost 6 bases and 1 base, there was a span of 13 bases. Here the CDR3 reads CSAPGWRSGANVLTF. The DNA of the CDR3 is TGCAGTGCCCCCGGATGGCGGTCTGGGGCCAACGTCCTGACTTTC.

The CDR3 loop reads CASNTRDSRSGANVLTF. CDR3 in DNA: TGTGCCAGCAACACCCGGGACAGCCGCTCTGGGGCCAACGTCCTGACTTTC. The chain links TRBV2 to TRBJ2-6, with TRBD1 identical over 7 bases. Germline assignment: CDR1 SNHLY and CDR2 FYNNEI. CDR3 length equals 17 residues. V gave up 7 bases and J gave up 0 bases; unmatched junction bases: 9.

V usage is TRBV2 and J usage is TRBJ2-3; 7 positions match TRBD1. CDR1 is SNHLY, CDR2 FYNNEI, per germline. The CDR3 is made up of 17 amino acids. The V gene end was trimmed by 6 bases and the J gene end by 1 base; junction bases not matched to a gene: 13. The CDR3 bases are TGTGCCAGCAGGTACCGGGACAGCCCCGCCCGCACAGATACGCAGTATTTT. As protein: CASRYRDSPARTDTQYF.

The chain uses TRBV2 and TRBJ2-7; TRBD1 matches 9 bases. V gave up 5 bases and J gave up 2 bases; unmatched junction bases: 13. The CDR3 covers 17 residues. Looked up from germline, CDR1 is SNHLY and CDR2 is FYNNEI. Here the CDR3 reads CASSPGQGFVSTYEQYF. Written as DNA, the CDR3 is TGTGCCAGCAGTCCGGGACAGGGTTTTGTCTCTACCTACGAGCAGTACTTC.

The V call is TRBV29-1, the J call TRBJ2-3, with D hard to call. With 5 bases removed from V and 1 base from J, the gap between germline ends came to 7 bases. The germline CDR1 and CDR2 sequences are SQVTM and ANQGSEA. This CDR3 is 12 amino acids long. CDR3 nucleotide sequence: TGCAGCGTTTTAACAGGCACAGATACGCAGTATTTT. This sequence encodes CSVLTGTDTQYF.

The V gene is TRBV29-1, the J gene TRBJ2-2, with D possibly matching TRBD1 (5 bases). The V end was cut by 5 bases, the J end by 5 bases, with 9 bases between. The CDR3 runs to 12 residues. Germline assignment: CDR1 SQVTM and CDR2 ANQGSEA. The CDR3 loop is CSVWTRTGELFF. The CDR3 DNA reads TGCAGCGTTTGGACACGGACCGGGGAGCTGTTTTTT.

The CDR3 reads CASSYETQYF. Here the CDR3 DNA reads TGTGCCAGCTCCTATGAGACCCAGTACTTC. V usage is TRBV7-9 and J usage is TRBJ2-5; no clear D gene. Germline V lookup: CDR1 SEHNR, CDR2 FQNEAQ (reference sequence). V lost 8 bases and J 5 bases, leaving 6 bases between the germline ends. CDR3 length equals 10 residues.

This chain joins TRBV29-1 and TRBJ2-1; D might be TRBD2 (6 bases). CDR3 length equals 15 residues. V dropped 0 bases and J dropped 3 bases, with 12 bases sitting between them. CDR1 and CDR2 (germline): SQVTM, ANQGSEA. As DNA, the CDR3 is TGCAGCGTTGAAGAGGAGGGGATCTTCTACAATGAGCAGTTCTTC. Protein sequence: CSVEEEGIFYNEQFF.

This chain links TRBV3-1 with TRBJ2-1; D ambiguous. The CDR3 length is 16 residues. V lost 3 bases and J lost 2, with 14 bases in between. Germline CDR1 LGHDT, CDR2 YNNKEL (reference sequence). The CDR3 loop is CASSHQRWSPYNEQFF. The CDR3 nucleotides read TGTGCCAGCAGCCACCAACGGTGGTCCCCCTACAATGAGCAGTTCTTC.

The chain joins TRBV30 to TRBJ2-1; 9 bases align to TRBD1. The germline V gene encodes CDR1 GTSNPN and CDR2 SVGIG (reference sequence). Trimming took 2 bases from V and 4 from J; bases not matched to a gene: 3. This CDR3 region has 14 residues. This CDR3 reads CAWSPGQGYNEQFF. In nucleotides, the CDR3 is TGTGCCTGGAGTCCGGGACAGGGTTACAATGAGCAGTTCTTC.

In DNA form, the CDR3 reads TGCAGCGTATACAAGGGAGAGCAGTTCTTC. Amino acids: CSVYKGEQFF. This rearrangement joins TRBV29-1 to TRBJ2-1; D uncertain. The length of the CDR3 is 10 residues. V was shortened by 6 bases and J by 10 bases, with 10 bases between the two germline ends. Germline V gene lookup returns CDR1 SQVTM and CDR2 ANQGSEA.

The CDR3 loop is CASTGHLNQPQHF. CDR3 in DNA: TGTGCCTCGACAGGGCACCTCAATCAGCCCCAGCATTTT. The genes are TRBV15 and TRBJ1-5; 7 nucleotides align to TRBD1. The junction had 7 bases not matched to a gene; V was cut back by 11 bases and J by 3 bases. The CDR3 consists of 13 residues. The germline V gene has CDR1 LNHNV and CDR2 YYDKDF (reference sequence).

This chain links TRBV7-8 with TRBJ2-1; 8 bases align to TRBD2. Germline assignment: CDR1 SGHVS and CDR2 FQNEAQ. The CDR3 has 17 residues. V gave up 1 base and J gave up 6 bases; unmatched junction bases: 11. The CDR3: CASSLVSGTSPFNEQFF. The CDR3, as DNA: TGTGCCAGCAGCTTAGTATCCGGGACTAGTCCCTTCAATGAGCAGTTCTTC.

The chain links TRBV13 to TRBJ2-7, with D perhaps TRBD1 or TRBD2 (5 bases each). The CDR3 runs to 14 residues. The germline V gene encodes CDR1 PRHDT and CDR2 FYEKMQ (reference sequence). V was cut by 4 bases and J by 2 bases, with 12 bases left in between. The CDR3 region has the DNA TGTGCCAGCAGCTCCCGGGACGGACCCTACGAGCAGTACTTC. Its protein is CASSSRDGPYEQYF.